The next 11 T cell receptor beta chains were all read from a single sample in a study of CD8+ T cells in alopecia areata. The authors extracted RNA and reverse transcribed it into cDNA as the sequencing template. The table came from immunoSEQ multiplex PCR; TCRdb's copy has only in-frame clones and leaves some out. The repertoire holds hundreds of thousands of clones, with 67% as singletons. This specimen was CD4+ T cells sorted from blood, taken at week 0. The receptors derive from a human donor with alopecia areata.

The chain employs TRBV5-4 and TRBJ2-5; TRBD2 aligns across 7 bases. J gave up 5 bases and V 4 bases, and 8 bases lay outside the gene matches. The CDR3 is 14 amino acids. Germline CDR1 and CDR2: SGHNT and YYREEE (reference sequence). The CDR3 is CASSRSDSGETQYF. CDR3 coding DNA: TGTGCCAGCAGCAGGAGTGATAGCGGGGAGACCCAGTACTTC.

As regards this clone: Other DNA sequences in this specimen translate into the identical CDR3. The DNA for the CDR3 is TGCAGTGCTAGCAGGGAAGAGACCCAGTACTTC. Translated, it gives CSASREETQYF. The chain uses TRBV20-1 and TRBJ2-5; tentatively, D is TRBD1 (5 bases). The V end lost 3 bases, the J end lost 3 bases, and 5 bases lay between the germline ends. The CDR3 contains 11 residues. Per the germline V gene, CDR1 is DFQATT and CDR2 is SNEGSKA (reference sequence).

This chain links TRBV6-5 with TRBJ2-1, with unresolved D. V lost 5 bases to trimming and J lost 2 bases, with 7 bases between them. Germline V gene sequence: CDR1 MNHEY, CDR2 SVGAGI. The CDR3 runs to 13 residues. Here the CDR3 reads CASSPLAYNEQFF. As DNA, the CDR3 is TGTGCCAGCAGTCCCCTAGCCTACAATGAGCAGTTCTTC.

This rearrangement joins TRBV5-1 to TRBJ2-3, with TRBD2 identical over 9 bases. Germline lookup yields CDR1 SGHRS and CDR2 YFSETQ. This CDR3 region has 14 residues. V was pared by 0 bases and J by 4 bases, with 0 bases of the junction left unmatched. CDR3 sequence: CASSLERGADTQYF. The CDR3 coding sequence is TGCGCCAGCAGCTTGGAGCGGGGGGCAGATACGCAGTATTTT.

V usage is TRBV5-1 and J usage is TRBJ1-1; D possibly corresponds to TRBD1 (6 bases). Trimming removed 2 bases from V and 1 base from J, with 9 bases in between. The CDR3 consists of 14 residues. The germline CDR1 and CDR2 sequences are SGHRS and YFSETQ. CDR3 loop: CASSFMDRNTEAFF. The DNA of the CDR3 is TGCGCCAGCAGCTTCATGGACAGGAACACTGAAGCTTTCTTT.

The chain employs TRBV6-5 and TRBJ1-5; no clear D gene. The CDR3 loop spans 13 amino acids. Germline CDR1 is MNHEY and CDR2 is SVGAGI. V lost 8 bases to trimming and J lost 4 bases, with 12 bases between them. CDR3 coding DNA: TGTGCCAGCGGCACGACGGGAAATCAGCCCCAGCATTTT. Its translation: CASGTTGNQPQHF.

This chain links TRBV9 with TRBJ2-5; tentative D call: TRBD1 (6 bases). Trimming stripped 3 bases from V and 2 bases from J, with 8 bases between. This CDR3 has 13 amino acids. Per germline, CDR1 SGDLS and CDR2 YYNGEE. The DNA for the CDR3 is TGTGCCAGCAGCGGGACAGCTCAAGAGACCCAGTACTTC. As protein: CASSGTAQETQYF.

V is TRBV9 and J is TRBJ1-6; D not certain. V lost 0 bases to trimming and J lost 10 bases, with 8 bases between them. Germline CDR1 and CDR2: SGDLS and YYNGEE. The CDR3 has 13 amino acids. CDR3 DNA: TGTGCCAGCAGCGTAGCTGAGGACTCACCCCTCCACTTT. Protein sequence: CASSVAEDSPLHF.

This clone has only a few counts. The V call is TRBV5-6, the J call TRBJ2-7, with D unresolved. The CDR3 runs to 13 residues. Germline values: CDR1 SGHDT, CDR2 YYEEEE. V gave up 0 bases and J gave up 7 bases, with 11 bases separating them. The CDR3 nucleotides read TGTGCCAGCAGCTTGGTTCGTTCCCTGGAGCAGTACTTC. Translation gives CASSLVRSLEQYF.

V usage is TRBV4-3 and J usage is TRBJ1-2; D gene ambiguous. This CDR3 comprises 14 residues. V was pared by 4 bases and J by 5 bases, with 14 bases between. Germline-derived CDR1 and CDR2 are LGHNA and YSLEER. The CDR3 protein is CASSLKRGEYGYTF. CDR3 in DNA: TGCGCCAGCAGCCTCAAGAGAGGCGAATATGGCTACACCTTC.

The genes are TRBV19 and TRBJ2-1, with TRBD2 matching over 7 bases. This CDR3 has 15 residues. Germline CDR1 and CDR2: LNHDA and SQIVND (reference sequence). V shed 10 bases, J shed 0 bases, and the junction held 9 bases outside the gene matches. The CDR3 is CATVGGRGSYNEQFF. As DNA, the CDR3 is TGTGCCACTGTGGGGGGGAGAGGCTCCTACAATGAGCAGTTCTTC.